Listed below are T cell receptor beta chains from one sample, sequenced in a study of blood T cells in healthy people across ages. TCRdb re-analysed the 5' RACE reads in MiXCR, keeping a single row per CDR3 protein. This sample has about 1.8 million distinct CDR3 sequences, with roughly 50% found just once. The material sequenced was blood. Receptor source: a woman between 35 and 50 years old in good health. Each CDR3 is given with its conserved first and last residue. A D gene is named only where the DNA matches it firmly. Expanded clones get a size class; other rows say once, few or many, or leave the size out.

v_call	clone_size	d_call	j_call	cdr3_aa	cdr3_nt
TRBV7-2	.	.	TRBJ1-2	CASSLSPGQGNYGYTF	TGTGCCAGCAGCTTAAGCCCCGGCCAGGGGAACTATGGCTACACCTTC
TRBV4-3	.	TRBD1	TRBJ2-1	CASSQHRQGKEQFF	TGCGCCAGCAGCCAGCATCGACAGGGCAAGGAGCAGTTCTTC
TRBV4-1	.	.	TRBJ2-3	CASSQAKGDYTQYF	TGCGCCAGCAGCCAAGCAAAGGGGGACTATACGCAGTATTTT
TRBV12-3/TRBV12-4	.	.	TRBJ1-2	CASTEGTNYGYTF	TGTGCCAGCACCGAGGGAACTAACTATGGCTACACCTTC
TRBV5-1	many	.	TRBJ2-1	CASAGYNEQFF	TGTGCCAGCGCCGGGTACAATGAGCAGTTCTTC
TRBV5-1	few	TRBD1	TRBJ1-4	CASSFTGQNEKLFF	TGCGCCAGCAGCTTTACGGGACAGAATGAAAAACTGTTTTTT
TRBV12-3/TRBV12-4	.	.	TRBJ2-1	CASSPTGGPREQFF	TGTGCCAGCAGCCCGACGGGGGGCCCTAGGGAGCAGTTCTTC
TRBV10-2	.	TRBD2	TRBJ2-1	CASSDTRGGLYNEQFF	TGCGCCAGCAGTGATACTCGCGGGGGACTCTACAATGAGCAGTTCTTC
TRBV11-2	.	.	TRBJ2-1	CASSLDLDSNEQFF	TGTGCCAGCAGCTTAGATTTAGACAGCAATGAGCAGTTCTTC
TRBV25-1	.	TRBD1	TRBJ1-2	CASSAQGAGDGYTF	TGTGCCAGCAGTGCTCAGGGGGCAGGGGATGGCTACACCTTC
TRBV7-3	few	TRBD1	TRBJ1-2	CASSLQGQGYGYTF	TGTGCCAGCAGCCTACAGGGACAGGGGTATGGCTACACCTTC
TRBV6-1	few	.	TRBJ2-7	CASSEAGFSYEQYF	TGTGCCAGCAGTGAAGCTGGCTTTTCCTACGAGCAGTACTTC
TRBV15	few	TRBD1	TRBJ2-5	CATSRDGTAQETQYF	TGTGCCACCAGCAGAGATGGGACAGCCCAAGAGACCCAGTACTTC
TRBV6-2/TRBV6-3	few	TRBD2	TRBJ2-3	CASSGGTSGDTQYF	TGTGCCAGCAGTGGGGGGACTAGCGGAGATACGCAGTATTTT
TRBV7-2	few	.	TRBJ2-1	CASSRQGNNEQFF	TGTGCCAGCAGCCGCCAGGGCAACAATGAGCAGTTCTTC
TRBV20-1	few	.	TRBJ1-4	CSAPRGREKLFF	TGCAGTGCCCCCCGGGGCCGGGAAAAACTGTTTTTT
TRBV4-3	.	.	TRBJ1-2	CASSQYLEENYGYTF	TGCGCCAGCAGCCAATATCTCGAGGAAAACTATGGCTACACCTTC
TRBV12-5	.	TRBD1	TRBJ2-1	CASAPGPGGYNEQFF	TGTGCTAGTGCCCCGGGGCCAGGGGGCTACAATGAGCAGTTCTTC
TRBV3-1	.	.	TRBJ2-7	CASSQEGQLDYEQYF	TGTGCCAGCAGCCAGGAGGGACAGCTGGACTACGAGCAGTACTTC
TRBV7-2	many	TRBD2	TRBJ2-5	CASSLPGLKETQYF	TGTGCCAGCAGCTTACCGGGACTAAAAGAGACCCAGTACTTC
TRBV7-6	.	.	TRBJ2-3	CASSFFGGRPVLYF	TGTGCCAGCAGCTTTTTCGGGGGGCGCCCGGTTCTGTATTTT
TRBV12-3/TRBV12-4	.	.	TRBJ2-1	CASRSQGLINNEQFF	TGTGCCAGCCGATCACAGGGTCTCATCAACAATGAGCAGTTCTTC
TRBV9	few	.	TRBJ1-2	CASSNQTPRGGRNTF	TGTGCCAGCAGCAACCAAACCCCCAGGGGAGGAAGAAACACCTTC
TRBV5-6	few	.	TRBJ2-5	CASSLGYRQETQYF	TGTGCCAGTAGCTTGGGGTACAGACAAGAGACCCAGTACTTC
TRBV12-3/TRBV12-4	few	.	TRBJ2-7	CASSHRPQATSSYEQYF	TGTGCCAGCAGTCACCGACCTCAGGCGACGAGCTCCTACGAGCAGTACTTC
TRBV5-1	few	TRBD2	TRBJ2-1	CASSKESGGVRNEQFF	TGCGCCAGCAGTAAAGAGAGCGGGGGGGTTCGCAATGAGCAGTTCTTC
TRBV7-9	once	.	TRBJ1-4	CASSVGTEIKRNEKLFF	TGTGCCAGCAGCGTCGGGACGGAGATTAAAAGGAATGAAAAACTGTTTTTT
TRBV7-3	once	TRBD1	TRBJ1-2	CASGSAPDRESYGYTF	TGTGCCAGCGGCTCCGCCCCGGACAGGGAAAGCTATGGCTACACCTTC
TRBV11-2	.	.	TRBJ2-3	CASAKGTDTQYF	TGTGCCAGCGCAAAAGGAACAGATACGCAGTATTTT
TRBV20-1	.	TRBD1	TRBJ2-7	CSASTPGQGGEQYF	TGCAGTGCCTCTACTCCGGGACAGGGAGGTGAGCAGTACTTC
TRBV7-8	.	TRBD2	TRBJ2-3	CASSLGRLAGRVDTQYF	TGTGCCAGCAGCTTAGGACGACTAGCGGGGAGGGTAGATACGCAGTATTTT
TRBV6-1	.	.	TRBJ2-7	CASRDPAGSREQYF	TGTGCCAGCAGGGACCCGGCGGGGAGCAGGGAGCAGTACTTC
TRBV14	few	.	TRBJ2-5	CASKQTLEGETQYF	TGTGCCAGCAAGCAGACCCTTGAGGGGGAGACCCAGTACTTC
TRBV10-2	.	TRBD1	TRBJ2-5	CASRAWTGNFETQYF	TGCGCCAGCAGGGCTTGGACAGGGAATTTTGAGACCCAGTACTTC
TRBV7-3	.	.	TRBJ2-3	CASSLIGSGVPTDTQYF	TGTGCCAGCAGCTTAATCGGCAGCGGAGTACCCACAGATACGCAGTATTTT
TRBV2	.	.	TRBJ1-1	CASRDPGEAFF	TGTGCCAGCAGAGACCCAGGGGAAGCTTTCTTT
TRBV20-1	few	TRBD1	TRBJ2-3	CSETGTGRTDTQYF	TGCAGTGAAACCGGGACAGGGAGAACAGATACGCAGTATTTT
TRBV19	.	.	TRBJ1-6	CASSIRGPDSPLHF	TGTGCCAGTAGTATCCGGGGGCCGGATTCACCCCTCCACTTT
TRBV20-1	.	.	TRBJ2-1	CSAVGGGKYNEQFF	TGCAGTGCTGTTGGTGGGGGCAAATACAATGAGCAGTTCTTC
TRBV20-1	.	.	TRBJ2-3	CSARVPPARTTDTQYF	TGCAGTGCTAGAGTCCCCCCGGCGCGTACCACAGATACGCAGTATTTT
TRBV4-1	few	.	TRBJ1-2	CASSQDFGSSGYTF	TGCGCCAGCAGCCAAGATTTCGGCAGTTCAGGCTACACCTTC
TRBV6-1	few	.	TRBJ2-6	CASSNGLTRRPGANVLTF	TGTGCCAGCAGTAACGGGCTTACCCGCCGCCCTGGGGCCAACGTCCTGACTTTC
TRBV10-3	.	TRBD1	TRBJ2-1	CAISPRDRDYNEQFF	TGTGCCATCAGTCCCCGGGACAGGGACTACAATGAGCAGTTCTTC
TRBV6-2/TRBV6-3	.	.	TRBJ2-4	CASSYSYGSEQYF	TGTGCCAGCAGTTACTCGTATGGTTCGGAGCAGTACTTC
TRBV7-8	.	.	TRBJ2-7	CASSLAGRGSYEQYF	TGTGCCAGCAGCTTAGCGGGCAGGGGCTCCTACGAGCAGTACTTC
TRBV27	.	.	TRBJ2-4	CASSSPRGALAKNIQYF	TGTGCCAGCAGTTCCCCGAGAGGGGCCCTAGCCAAAAACATTCAGTACTTC
TRBV12-3/TRBV12-4	.	.	TRBJ1-5	CASSLRVQGSQPQHF	TGTGCCAGCAGTTTAAGGGTGCAGGGTAGTCAGCCCCAGCATTTT
TRBV7-2	.	TRBD2	TRBJ2-3	CASSFVSGGRRGTDTQYF	TGTGCCAGCAGCTTCGTTAGCGGGGGGCGTAGGGGCACAGATACGCAGTATTTT
TRBV6-1	few	.	TRBJ2-1	CASLSGHEQFF	TGTGCCAGCCTGTCAGGCCATGAGCAGTTCTTC
TRBV10-2	.	TRBD1	TRBJ1-4	CASSETAGGEKLFF	TGCGCCAGCAGTGAGACGGCAGGGGGCGAAAAACTGTTTTTT
TRBV7-9	.	TRBD1	TRBJ2-7	CASSPVGDSSYEQYF	TGTGCCAGCAGCCCCGTTGGGGACAGCTCCTACGAGCAGTACTTC
TRBV2	many	.	TRBJ2-1	CASTLANEQFF	TGTGCCAGCACCCTCGCTAATGAGCAGTTCTTC
TRBV20-1	.	TRBD2	TRBJ2-7	CSAPTSGGYSSYEQYF	TGCAGTGCCCCGACTAGCGGGGGGTACAGCTCCTACGAGCAGTACTTC
TRBV6-2/TRBV6-3	.	.	TRBJ2-1	CASNPRDPHNEQFF	TGTGCCAGCAACCCCAGGGACCCCCACAATGAGCAGTTCTTC